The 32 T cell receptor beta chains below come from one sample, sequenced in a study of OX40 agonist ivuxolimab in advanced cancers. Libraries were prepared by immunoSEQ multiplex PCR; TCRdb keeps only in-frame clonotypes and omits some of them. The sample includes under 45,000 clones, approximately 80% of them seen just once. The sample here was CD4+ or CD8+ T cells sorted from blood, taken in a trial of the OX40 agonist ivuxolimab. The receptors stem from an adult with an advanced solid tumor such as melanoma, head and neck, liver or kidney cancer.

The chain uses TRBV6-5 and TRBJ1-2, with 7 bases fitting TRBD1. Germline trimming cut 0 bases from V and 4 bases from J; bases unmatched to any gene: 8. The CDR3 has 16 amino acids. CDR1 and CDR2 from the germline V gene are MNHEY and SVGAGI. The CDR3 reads CASSYSTGLPTYGYTF. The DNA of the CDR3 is TGTGCCAGCAGTTACTCGACAGGGCTTCCTACCTATGGCTACACCTTC.

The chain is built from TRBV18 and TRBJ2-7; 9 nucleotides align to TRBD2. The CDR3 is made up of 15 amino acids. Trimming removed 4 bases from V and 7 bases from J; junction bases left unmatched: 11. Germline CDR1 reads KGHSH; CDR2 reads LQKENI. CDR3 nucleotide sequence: TGTGCCAGCTCACGGGGTATAGCGGGAGAGGTGGAGCAGTACTTC. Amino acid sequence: CASSRGIAGEVEQYF.

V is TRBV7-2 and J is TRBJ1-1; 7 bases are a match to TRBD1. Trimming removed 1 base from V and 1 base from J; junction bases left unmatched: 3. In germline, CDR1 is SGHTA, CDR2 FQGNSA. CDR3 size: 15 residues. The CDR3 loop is CASSLEGTANTEAFF. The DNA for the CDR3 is TGTGCCAGCAGCTTAGAAGGGACAGCGAACACTGAAGCTTTCTTT.

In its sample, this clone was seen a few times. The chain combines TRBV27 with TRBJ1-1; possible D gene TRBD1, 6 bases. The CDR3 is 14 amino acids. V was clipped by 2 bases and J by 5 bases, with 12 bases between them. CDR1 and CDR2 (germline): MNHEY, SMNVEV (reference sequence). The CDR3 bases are TGTGCCAGCAGTTTACAGGGGACGGGGACTGAAGCTTTCTTT. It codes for CASSLQGTGTEAFF.

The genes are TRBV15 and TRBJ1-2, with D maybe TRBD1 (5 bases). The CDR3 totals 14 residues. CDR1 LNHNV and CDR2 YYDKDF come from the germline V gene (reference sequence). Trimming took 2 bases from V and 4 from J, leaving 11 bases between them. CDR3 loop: CATSRSSDSYGYTF. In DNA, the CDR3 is TGTGCCACCAGCAGATCAAGTGACAGCTATGGCTACACCTTC.

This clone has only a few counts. The CDR3 nucleotides are TGTGCCTGGAGTCGGGACAGCGCTTACAATGAGCAGTTCTTC. It codes for CAWSRDSAYNEQFF. The rearrangement joins TRBV30 to TRBJ2-1; 7 bases align to TRBD1. The germline CDR1 and CDR2 sequences are GTSNPN and SVGIG (reference sequence). The CDR3 runs 14 residues. J gave up 4 bases and V 2 bases, and 5 bases lay outside the gene matches. The variable domain in full, with the rest retrieved from reference TRBV30 and TRBJ2-1, is SQTIHQWPATLVQPVGSPLSLECTVEGTSNPNLYWYRQAAGRGLQLLFYSVGIGQISSEVPQNLSASRPQDRQFILSSKKLLLSDSGFYLCAWSRDSAYNEQFFGPGTRLTVL.

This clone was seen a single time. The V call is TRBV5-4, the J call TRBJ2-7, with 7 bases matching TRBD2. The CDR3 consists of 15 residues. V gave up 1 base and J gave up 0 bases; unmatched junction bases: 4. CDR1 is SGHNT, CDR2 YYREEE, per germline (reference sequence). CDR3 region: CASSLRASGSYEQYF. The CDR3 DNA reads TGTGCCAGCAGCTTGAGGGCTAGCGGCTCCTACGAGCAGTACTTC.

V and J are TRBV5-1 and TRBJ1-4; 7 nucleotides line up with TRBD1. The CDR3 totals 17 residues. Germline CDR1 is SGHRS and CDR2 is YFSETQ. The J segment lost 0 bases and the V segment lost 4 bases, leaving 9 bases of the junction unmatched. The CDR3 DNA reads TGCGCCAGCAGCCGGCAGGGGGGGCCTGCAACTAATGAAAAACTGTTTTTT. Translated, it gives CASSRQGGPATNEKLFF. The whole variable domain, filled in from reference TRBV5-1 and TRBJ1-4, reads KAGVTQTPRYLIKTRGQQVTLSCSPISGHRSVSWYQQTPGQGLQFLFEYFSETQRNKGNFPGRFSGRQFSNSRSEMNVSTLELGDSALYLCASSRQGGPATNEKLFFGSGTQLSVL.

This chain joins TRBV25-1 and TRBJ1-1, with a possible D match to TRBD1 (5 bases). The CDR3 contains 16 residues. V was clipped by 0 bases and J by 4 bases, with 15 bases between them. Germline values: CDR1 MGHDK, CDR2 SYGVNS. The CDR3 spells CASSEYGQGKGTEAFF. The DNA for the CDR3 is TGTGCCAGCAGTGAATATGGGCAGGGTAAAGGCACTGAAGCTTTCTTT.

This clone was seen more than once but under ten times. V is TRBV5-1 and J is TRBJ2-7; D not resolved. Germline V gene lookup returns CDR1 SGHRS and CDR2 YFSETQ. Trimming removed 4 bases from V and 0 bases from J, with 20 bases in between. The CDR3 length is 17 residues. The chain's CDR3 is CASSPVPLGLSSYEQYF. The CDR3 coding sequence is TGCGCCAGCAGCCCGGTCCCTCTAGGATTAAGCTCCTACGAGCAGTACTTC.

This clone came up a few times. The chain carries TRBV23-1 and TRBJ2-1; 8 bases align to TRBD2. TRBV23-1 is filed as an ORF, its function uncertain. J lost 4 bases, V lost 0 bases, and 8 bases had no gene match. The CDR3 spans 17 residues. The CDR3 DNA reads TGCGCCAGCAGTCAATCGAGGGGGACTAGACCGTACAATGAGCAGTTCTTC. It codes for CASSQSRGTRPYNEQFF.

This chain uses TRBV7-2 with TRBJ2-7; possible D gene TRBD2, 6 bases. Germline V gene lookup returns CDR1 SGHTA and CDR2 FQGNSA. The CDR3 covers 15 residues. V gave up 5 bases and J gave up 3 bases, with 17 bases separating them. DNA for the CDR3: TGTGCCAGCAGCCCCCCCGGCGGGACCATCTACGAGCAGTACTTC. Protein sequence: CASSPPGGTIYEQYF. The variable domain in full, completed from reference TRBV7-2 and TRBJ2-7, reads GAGVSQSPSNKVTEKGKDVELRCDPISGHTALYWYRQSLGQGLEFLIYFQGNSAPDKSGLPSDRFSAERTGGSVSTLTIQRTQQEDSAVYLCASSPPGGTIYEQYFGPGTRLTVT.

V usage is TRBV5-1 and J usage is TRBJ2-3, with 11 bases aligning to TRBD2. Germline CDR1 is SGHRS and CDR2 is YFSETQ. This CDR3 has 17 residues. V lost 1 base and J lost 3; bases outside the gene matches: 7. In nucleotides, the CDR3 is TGCGCCAGCAGCTTGTTTGTACTAGCGGGAGCGACAGATACGCAGTATTTT. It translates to CASSLFVLAGATDTQYF.

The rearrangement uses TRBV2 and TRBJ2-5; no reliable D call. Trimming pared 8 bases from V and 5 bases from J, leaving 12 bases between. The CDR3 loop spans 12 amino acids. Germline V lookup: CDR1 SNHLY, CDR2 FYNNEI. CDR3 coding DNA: TGTGCCAGCGGTGGTGGACGGGAGACCCAGTACTTC. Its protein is CASGGGRETQYF.

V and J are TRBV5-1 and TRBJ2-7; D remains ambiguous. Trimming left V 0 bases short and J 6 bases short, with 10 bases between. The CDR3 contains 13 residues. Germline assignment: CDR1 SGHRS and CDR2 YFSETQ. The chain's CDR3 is CASSLGRGSEQYF. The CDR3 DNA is TGCGCCAGCAGCTTGGGGCGCGGTTCCGAGCAGTACTTC.

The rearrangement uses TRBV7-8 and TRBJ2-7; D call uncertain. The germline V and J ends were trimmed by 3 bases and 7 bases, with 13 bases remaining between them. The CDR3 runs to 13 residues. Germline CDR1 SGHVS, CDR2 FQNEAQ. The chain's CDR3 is CASSFGSLGEQYV. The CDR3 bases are TGTGCCAGCAGCTTTGGGTCCCTTGGGGAGCAGTACGTC.

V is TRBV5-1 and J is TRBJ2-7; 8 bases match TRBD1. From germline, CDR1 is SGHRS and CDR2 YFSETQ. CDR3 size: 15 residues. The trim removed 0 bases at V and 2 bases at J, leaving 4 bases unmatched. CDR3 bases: TGCGCCAGCAGCTTGGCAGGGGGCGCAACCTACGAGCAGTACTTC. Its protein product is CASSLAGGATYEQYF.

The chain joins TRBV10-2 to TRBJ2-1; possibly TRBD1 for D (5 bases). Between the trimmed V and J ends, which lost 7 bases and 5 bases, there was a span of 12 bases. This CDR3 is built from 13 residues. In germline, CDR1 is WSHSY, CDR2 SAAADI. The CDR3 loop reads CASTLRVNNEQFF. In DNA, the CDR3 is TGCGCCAGCACCCTCAGGGTGAACAATGAGCAGTTCTTC.

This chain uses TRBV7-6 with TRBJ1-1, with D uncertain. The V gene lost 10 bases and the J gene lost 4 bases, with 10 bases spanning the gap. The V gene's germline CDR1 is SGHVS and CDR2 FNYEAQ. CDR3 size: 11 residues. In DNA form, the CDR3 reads TGTGCCACCCAAATTCGCACTGAAGCTTTCTTT. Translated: CATQIRTEAFF.

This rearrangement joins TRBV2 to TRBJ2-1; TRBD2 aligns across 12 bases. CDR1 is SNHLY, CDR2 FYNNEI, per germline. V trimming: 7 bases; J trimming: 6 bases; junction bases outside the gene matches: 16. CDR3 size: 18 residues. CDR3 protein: CASTHLGLAGGSGNEQFF. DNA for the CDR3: TGTGCCAGCACCCACCTGGGGCTAGCGGGAGGGTCAGGCAATGAGCAGTTCTTC.

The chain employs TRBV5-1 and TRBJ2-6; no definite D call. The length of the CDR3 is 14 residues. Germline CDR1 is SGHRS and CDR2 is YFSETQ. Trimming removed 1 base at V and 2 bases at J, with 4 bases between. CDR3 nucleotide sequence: TGCGCCAGCAGCTTGCGGGCTGGGGCCAACGTCCTGACTTTC. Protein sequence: CASSLRAGANVLTF.

The CDR3 DNA is TGTGCCAGCAGCCAAAGGGGGACCGGGGAGCTGTTTTTT. Translated, it gives CASSQRGTGELFF. The chain has TRBV5-6 and TRBJ2-2, with D possibly TRBD1 on 6 matching bases. In germline, CDR1 is SGHDT, CDR2 YYEEEE. The V end was cut by 4 bases, the J end by 5 bases, with 9 bases between. The CDR3 runs 13 residues.

The CDR3 reads CASSLTQGGVVGWTEAFF. CDR3 DNA sequence: TGCGCCAGCAGCTTGACGCAAGGAGGGGTGGTGGGATGGACTGAAGCTTTCTTT. The chain has TRBV5-1 and TRBJ1-1; D might be TRBD1 (5 bases). V was cut by 1 base and J by 5 bases, with 24 bases left in between. This CDR3 has 18 residues. CDR1 is SGHRS, CDR2 YFSETQ, per germline.

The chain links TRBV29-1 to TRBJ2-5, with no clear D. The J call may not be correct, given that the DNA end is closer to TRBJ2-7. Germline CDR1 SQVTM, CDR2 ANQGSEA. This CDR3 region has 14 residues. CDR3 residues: CSVESLPGVNEQYF. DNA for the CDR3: TGCAGCGTTGAAAGTCTCCCTGGGGTCAACGAGCAGTACTTC.

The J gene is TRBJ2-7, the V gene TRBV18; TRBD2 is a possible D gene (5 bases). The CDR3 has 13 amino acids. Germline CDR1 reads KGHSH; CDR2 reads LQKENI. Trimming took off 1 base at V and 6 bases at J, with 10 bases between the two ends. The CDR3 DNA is TGTGCCAGCTCACCACGTGCTACTAGCGAGCAGTACGTC. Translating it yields CASSPRATSEQYV.

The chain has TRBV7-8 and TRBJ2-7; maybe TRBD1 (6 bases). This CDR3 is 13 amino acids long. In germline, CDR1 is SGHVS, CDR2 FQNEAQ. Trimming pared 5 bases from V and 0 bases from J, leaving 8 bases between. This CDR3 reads CASSLDSSYEQYF. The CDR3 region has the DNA TGTGCCAGCAGCCTGGACAGCTCCTACGAGCAGTACTTC.

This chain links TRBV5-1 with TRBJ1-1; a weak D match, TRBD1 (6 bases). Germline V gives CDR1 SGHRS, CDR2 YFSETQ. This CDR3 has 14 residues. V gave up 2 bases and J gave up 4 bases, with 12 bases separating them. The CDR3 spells CASSLQGGSTEAFF. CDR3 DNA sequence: TGCGCCAGCAGCTTACAGGGAGGAAGCACTGAAGCTTTCTTT. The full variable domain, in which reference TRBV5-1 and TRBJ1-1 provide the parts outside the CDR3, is KAGVTQTPRYLIKTRGQQVTLSCSPISGHRSVSWYQQTPGQGLQFLFEYFSETQRNKGNFPGRFSGRQFSNSRSEMNVSTLELGDSALYLCASSLQGGSTEAFFGQGTRLTVV.

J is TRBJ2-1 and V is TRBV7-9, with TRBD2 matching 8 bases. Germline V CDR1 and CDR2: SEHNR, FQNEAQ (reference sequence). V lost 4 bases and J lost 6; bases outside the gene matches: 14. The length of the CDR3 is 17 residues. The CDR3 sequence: CASSSGGGGGGLNEQFF. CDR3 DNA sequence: TGTGCCAGCAGCTCCGGGGGGGGCGGAGGTGGACTCAATGAGCAGTTCTTC.

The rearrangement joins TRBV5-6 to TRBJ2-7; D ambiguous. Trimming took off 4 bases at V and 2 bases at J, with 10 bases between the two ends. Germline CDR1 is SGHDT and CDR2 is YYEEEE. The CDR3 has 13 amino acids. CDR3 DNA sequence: TGTGCCAGCAGCACTGGACCTCCCTACGAGCAGTACTTC. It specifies CASSTGPPYEQYF.

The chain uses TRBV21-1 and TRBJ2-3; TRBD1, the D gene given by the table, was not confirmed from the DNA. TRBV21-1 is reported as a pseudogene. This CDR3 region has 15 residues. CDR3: CASSKGKSYRDTQYF. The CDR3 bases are TGTGCCAGCAGCAAAGGAAAGTCATACAGGGATACGCAGTATTTT.

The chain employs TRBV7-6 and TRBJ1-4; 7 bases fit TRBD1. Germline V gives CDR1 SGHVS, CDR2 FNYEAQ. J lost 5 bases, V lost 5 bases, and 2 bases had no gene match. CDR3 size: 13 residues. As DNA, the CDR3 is TGTGCCAGCAGCCGGGACAGAAATGAAAAACTGTTTTTT. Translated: CASSRDRNEKLFF.

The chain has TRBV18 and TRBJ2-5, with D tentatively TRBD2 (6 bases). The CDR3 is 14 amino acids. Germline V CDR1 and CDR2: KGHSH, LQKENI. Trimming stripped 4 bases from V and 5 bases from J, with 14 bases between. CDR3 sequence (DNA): TGTGCCAGCTCACTCAGGAAGGGGAGGGAGACCCAGTACTTC. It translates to CASSLRKGRETQYF.